A selection of T cell receptor beta chains follows, all from one sample in a study of T cells in Graves' hyperthyroidism and ophthalmopathy. TCRdb re-derived calls from the multiplex PCR reads in MiXCR, one entry per CDR3 protein. The table lists around 800,000 distinct CDR3 sequences, 38% of them singletons, with around 10% in the top ten. The sample consisted of blood. The source of these receptors is a man younger than 30 with Graves' hyperthyroidism. Both conserved end residues are part of each CDR3. The D gene is left open where the match is weak. Not all rows give a size; the values are once, few, many and, for expanded clones, a class.

J gene: TRBJ2-7
V gene: TRBV29-1
clone size: NA
D gene: NA
CDR3 DNA: TGCAGCGTTTTGCAGGGGAGGCGCGAGCAGTACTTC
CDR3 protein: CSVLQGRREQYF

J gene: TRBJ1-6
V gene: TRBV19
clone size: NA
D gene: NA
CDR3 DNA: TGTGACATCGGCCCCTGGGGTTATAATTCACCCCTCCACTTT
CDR3 protein: CDIGPWGYNSPLHF

J gene: TRBJ2-5
V gene: TRBV7-8
clone size: NA
D gene: TRBD2
CDR3 DNA: TGTGCCAGCAGCTATGCCGATAGCGGGAGGACCCAGTACTTC
CDR3 protein: CASSYADSGRTQYF

J gene: TRBJ2-2
V gene: TRBV7-9
clone size: NA
D gene: TRBD2
CDR3 DNA: TGTGCCAGCAGCCAAGATGCGGGAGTTGTCTCCGGGGAGCTGTTTTTT
CDR3 protein: CASSQDAGVVSGELFF

J gene: TRBJ1-1
V gene: TRBV2
clone size: few
D gene: TRBD1
CDR3 DNA: TGTGCCAGCAGTTGGGACAGGCCCTCTGGCACTGAAGCTTTCTTT
CDR3 protein: CASSWDRPSGTEAFF

J gene: TRBJ2-5
V gene: TRBV9
clone size: many
D gene: NA
CDR3 DNA: TGTGCCAGCAGCGTAGGTTCCTACCAAGAGACCCAGTACTTC
CDR3 protein: CASSVGSYQETQYF

J gene: TRBJ2-2
V gene: TRBV19
clone size: NA
D gene: TRBD1
CDR3 DNA: TGTGCCAGTAGTATCCTACGAGTCACAGGGGTGGCCGGGGAGCTGTTTTTT
CDR3 protein: CASSILRVTGVAGELFF

J gene: TRBJ1-4
V gene: TRBV2
clone size: once
D gene: TRBD1
CDR3 DNA: TGTGCCAGCAGATCCTTGGACAGGGGCGGTGAAAAACTGTTTTTT
CDR3 protein: CASRSLDRGGEKLFF

J gene: TRBJ1-5
V gene: TRBV15
clone size: NA
D gene: TRBD1
CDR3 DNA: TGTGCCACGGCACAGGGGGCGGGTCAGCCCCAGCATTTT
CDR3 protein: CATAQGAGQPQHF

J gene: TRBJ1-1
V gene: TRBV2
clone size: many
D gene: TRBD1
CDR3 DNA: TGTGCCAGCAGTCCGACAGGGGGTATGGACACTGAAGCTTTCTTT
CDR3 protein: CASSPTGGMDTEAFF

J gene: TRBJ1-1
V gene: TRBV7-9
clone size: NA
D gene: NA
CDR3 DNA: TGTGCCAGCAGCCCCGAGGGACGAAGGAACACTGAAGCTTTCTTT
CDR3 protein: CASSPEGRRNTEAFF

J gene: TRBJ2-5
V gene: TRBV14
clone size: few
D gene: NA
CDR3 DNA: TGTGCCAGCCACCACTCCGTTCAAGAGACCCAGTACTTC
CDR3 protein: CASHHSVQETQYF

J gene: TRBJ2-2
V gene: TRBV19
clone size: NA
D gene: NA
CDR3 DNA: TGTGCCAGTAGTATAGTATTGGGAGCCACCGGGGAGCTGTTTTTT
CDR3 protein: CASSIVLGATGELFF

J gene: TRBJ1-1
V gene: TRBV10-3
clone size: few
D gene: NA
CDR3 DNA: TGTGCTAGCAGTTATGGGGATCGGGTCTCTGAAGCTTTCTTT
CDR3 protein: CASSYGDRVSEAFF

J gene: TRBJ2-7
V gene: TRBV7-2
clone size: NA
D gene: TRBD2
CDR3 DNA: TGTGCCAGCAGCTCAGTCGCGGGAGTTAGGGGAGAGCAGTACTTC
CDR3 protein: CASSSVAGVRGEQYF

J gene: TRBJ2-7
V gene: TRBV7-2
clone size: many
D gene: NA
CDR3 DNA: TGTGCCAGCAGCCCAATGGCCTACGAGCAGTACTTC
CDR3 protein: CASSPMAYEQYF

J gene: TRBJ1-1
V gene: TRBV2
clone size: few
D gene: TRBD1
CDR3 DNA: TGTGCCAGCAGTGAATCCCGGACAGGGAGTAACACTGAAGCTTTCTTT
CDR3 protein: CASSESRTGSNTEAFF

J gene: TRBJ2-2
V gene: TRBV10-2
clone size: NA
D gene: NA
CDR3 DNA: TGCGCCAGCAGTGGGGCCGGGACCGGGGAGCTGTTTTTT
CDR3 protein: CASSGAGTGELFF

J gene: TRBJ2-6
V gene: TRBV29-1
clone size: many
D gene: NA
CDR3 DNA: TGCAGCGTGAGGGATGGTGGGGCCAACGTCCTGACTTTC
CDR3 protein: CSVRDGGANVLTF

J gene: TRBJ2-7
V gene: TRBV10-3
clone size: many
D gene: NA
CDR3 DNA: TGTGCCATCAGTGAGGGACAAACTTCCTACGAGCAGTACTTC
CDR3 protein: CAISEGQTSYEQYF

J gene: TRBJ2-7
V gene: TRBV9
clone size: few
D gene: TRBD2
CDR3 DNA: TGTGCCAGCAGCCCTCATTCCCGACTAGCGGGGTACGAGCAGTACTTC
CDR3 protein: CASSPHSRLAGYEQYF

J gene: TRBJ2-5
V gene: TRBV20-1
clone size: few
D gene: TRBD2
CDR3 DNA: TGCAGTGCCGTCCGGTCGGCGGGAGCCCAAGAGACCCAGTACTTC
CDR3 protein: CSAVRSAGAQETQYF

J gene: TRBJ1-1
V gene: TRBV5-1
clone size: few
D gene: TRBD1
CDR3 DNA: TGCGCCAGCAGCTTTCGGACAGGGGGCATCACTGAAGCTTTCTTT
CDR3 protein: CASSFRTGGITEAFF

J gene: TRBJ2-7
V gene: TRBV7-3
clone size: few
D gene: NA
CDR3 DNA: TGTGCCAGCAGCTTAAGACAGCAAAGCTACGAGCAGTACTTC
CDR3 protein: CASSLRQQSYEQYF

J gene: TRBJ2-7
V gene: TRBV7-8
clone size: once
D gene: NA
CDR3 DNA: TGTGCCAGCAGCTTAGCGCTCGACCTGTACGAGCAGTACTTC
CDR3 protein: CASSLALDLYEQYF

J gene: TRBJ1-5
V gene: TRBV10-3
clone size: NA
D gene: TRBD1
CDR3 DNA: TGTGCCACCGGGACAGGTTGGGGCAATCAGCCCCAGCATTTT
CDR3 protein: CATGTGWGNQPQHF

J gene: TRBJ1-6
V gene: TRBV9
clone size: many
D gene: NA
CDR3 DNA: TGCGCCAGCAGCCAAGATCCGAACTCACCCCTCCACTTT
CDR3 protein: CASSQDPNSPLHF

J gene: TRBJ1-1
V gene: TRBV10-3
clone size: once
D gene: TRBD1
CDR3 DNA: TGTGCCATCAGGGGGGACAGGGGTACCACTGAAGCTTTCTTT
CDR3 protein: CAIRGDRGTTEAFF

J gene: TRBJ2-5
V gene: TRBV7-9
clone size: once
D gene: NA
CDR3 DNA: TGTGCCAGCAGCCGTGACAGGTTTTGGGAGACCCAGTACTTC
CDR3 protein: CASSRDRFWETQYF

J gene: TRBJ1-5
V gene: TRBV19
clone size: few
D gene: TRBD1
CDR3 DNA: TGTGCCAGTAGTCTAACAGGGGGCATGGGGAGCAATCAGCCCCAGCATTTT
CDR3 protein: CASSLTGGMGSNQPQHF

J gene: TRBJ1-5
V gene: TRBV5-6
clone size: few
D gene: TRBD1
CDR3 DNA: TGTGCCAGCAGCTTGGCCCCCGACAGGGAACAGCCCCAGCATTTT
CDR3 protein: CASSLAPDREQPQHF

J gene: TRBJ2-2
V gene: TRBV19
clone size: NA
D gene: NA
CDR3 DNA: TGTGCCAGTAGTAGAGGGCCGCAGTCGAACACCGGGGAGCTGTTTTTT
CDR3 protein: CASSRGPQSNTGELFF

J gene: TRBJ2-7
V gene: TRBV29-1
clone size: many
D gene: NA
CDR3 DNA: TGCAGCGCTGCAGGGGTAGTTGACTACGAGCAGTACTTC
CDR3 protein: CSAAGVVDYEQYF

J gene: TRBJ2-3
V gene: TRBV7-2
clone size: NA
D gene: TRBD2
CDR3 DNA: TGTGCCAGCTCAGCGGGAGCCACAGATACGCAGTATTTT
CDR3 protein: CASSAGATDTQYF

J gene: TRBJ1-2
V gene: TRBV2
clone size: few
D gene: TRBD1
CDR3 DNA: TGTGCCAGCAGCCCGACAGGGGCAGAAGATTATGGCTACACCTTC
CDR3 protein: CASSPTGAEDYGYTF

J gene: TRBJ2-2
V gene: TRBV4-1
clone size: few
D gene: TRBD1
CDR3 DNA: TGCGCCAGCAGCCGCGTCACGGGACAGGGGACCGGGGAGCTGTTTTTT
CDR3 protein: CASSRVTGQGTGELFF

J gene: TRBJ2-5
V gene: TRBV2
clone size: NA
D gene: TRBD1
CDR3 DNA: TGTGCCAGCGGGACAGGGCGGGAGACCCAGTACTTC
CDR3 protein: CASGTGRETQYF

J gene: TRBJ2-7
V gene: TRBV19
clone size: few
D gene: TRBD2
CDR3 DNA: TGTGCCAGTAGTCCGGGGGGGGGCGGCGACGAGCAGTACTTC
CDR3 protein: CASSPGGGGDEQYF

J gene: TRBJ2-5
V gene: TRBV4-1
clone size: NA
D gene: NA
CDR3 DNA: TGCGCCAGCAGCCAAGGGCACAGTAACCAAGAGACCCAGTACTTC
CDR3 protein: CASSQGHSNQETQYF

J gene: TRBJ1-6
V gene: TRBV10-2
clone size: NA
D gene: NA
CDR3 DNA: TGCGCCAGCACCCAAGGGGATAGCTCACCCCTCCACTTT
CDR3 protein: CASTQGDSSPLHF

J gene: TRBJ1-2
V gene: TRBV12-3/TRBV12-4
clone size: NA
D gene: NA
CDR3 DNA: TGTGCCAGCCTGGGCAGCCACTATGGCTACACCTTC
CDR3 protein: CASLGSHYGYTF

J gene: TRBJ2-2
V gene: TRBV9
clone size: NA
D gene: NA
CDR3 DNA: TGTGCCAGCAGCGTAGGCCAGGGTGGGGTCGGGGAGCTGTTTTTT
CDR3 protein: CASSVGQGGVGELFF

J gene: TRBJ2-1
V gene: TRBV29-1
clone size: NA
D gene: TRBD2
CDR3 DNA: TGCAGCGTATCGTTGGGGGGGGATGAGCAGTTCTTC
CDR3 protein: CSVSLGGDEQFF